One sample yielded the 20 T cell receptor beta chains listed below, sequenced in a study of T cell responses to AZD1222 COVID-19 vaccine. Using immunoSEQ multiplex PCR, the repertoire was profiled, and TCRdb retains in-frame clones only, with some absent. The table has about 120,000 clones, under 85% seen once; the top ten hold less than 8%. The material sequenced was peripheral blood, taken on day 0 of AZD1222 vaccination. These receptor sequences come from an adult in good health.

V and J are TRBV6-1 and TRBJ2-5, with TRBD2 as a possible D gene (6 bases). The CDR3 runs 15 residues. V was trimmed by 2 bases and J by 1 base, leaving 11 bases between them. Germline CDR1 MNHNS, CDR2 SASEGT. CDR3 loop: CASSEWGVLQETQYF. CDR3 DNA sequence: TGTGCCAGCAGTGAATGGGGGGTCCTCCAAGAGACCCAGTACTTC.

The chain couples TRBV5-5 to TRBJ2-3; D call uncertain. CDR1 is SGHKS and CDR2 is YYEKEE in the germline V gene (reference sequence). Trimming took off 3 bases at V and 2 bases at J, with 16 bases between the two ends. The CDR3 is 16 amino acids. CDR3 nucleotides: TGTGCCAGCAGCTGGTGGGGTCCCGGTGACACAGATACGCAGTATTTT. Its translation: CASSWWGPGDTDTQYF.

The J gene is TRBJ1-5, the V gene TRBV19; the D is unclear. Germline CDR1 and CDR2: LNHDA and SQIVND (reference sequence). The germline V and J ends were trimmed by 6 bases and 1 base, with 13 bases remaining between them. CDR3 length equals 15 residues. This chain's CDR3 is CASRAWMGSNQPQHF. In DNA form, the CDR3 reads TGTGCCAGTAGAGCCTGGATGGGCAGCAATCAGCCCCAGCATTTT.

This clone was counted only a few times. The chain couples TRBV19 to TRBJ2-7; D is undetermined. Trimming cost V 2 bases and J 3 bases, with 20 bases left between them. This CDR3 is 17 amino acids long. Looked up from germline, CDR1 is LNHDA and CDR2 is SQIVND (reference sequence). The CDR3, as DNA: TGTGCCAGTAGTATATACGCAGGTGGGTCGGGTGACTACGAGCAGTACTTC. This codes for CASSIYAGGSGDYEQYF.

The rearrangement links TRBV6-2 or TRBV6-3 to TRBJ2-5; 8 bases line up with TRBD1. This CDR3 has 13 residues. V dropped 5 bases and J dropped 3; count of bases not matched to a gene: 2. CDR1 MNHEY and CDR2 SVGEGT come from the germline V gene. CDR3 DNA: TGTGCCAGCAGTCGGGACAGGAAAGAGACCCAGTACTTC. This gives the protein CASSRDRKETQYF.

The chain links TRBV6-2 or TRBV6-3 to TRBJ2-7; no clear D gene. Germline V CDR1 and CDR2: MNHEY, SVGEGT. Trimming left V 6 bases short and J 1 base short, with 7 bases between. The CDR3 is 12 residues long. The chain's CDR3 is CASSRASYEQYF. In DNA form, the CDR3 reads TGTGCCAGCAGCCGCGCATCCTACGAGCAGTACTTC.

This chain joins TRBV4-1 and TRBJ1-1; the D is unclear. Trimming took 4 bases from V and 1 from J, leaving 13 bases between them. The CDR3 has 15 amino acids. Germline V gene lookup returns CDR1 MGHRA and CDR2 YSYEKL. DNA of the CDR3: TGCGCCAGCAGCCTCTGGGCATCGGCGAACACTGAAGCTTTCTTT. Translating gives CASSLWASANTEAFF.

V gene TRBV2 combines with J gene TRBJ1-2, with a tentative D call TRBD1 (6 bases). In germline, CDR1 is SNHLY, CDR2 FYNNEI. There are 12 residues in the CDR3. Trimming pared 6 bases from V and 4 bases from J, leaving 9 bases between. This chain's CDR3 is CASSRTAYGYTF. Written as DNA, the CDR3 is TGTGCCAGCAGCAGGACAGCCTATGGCTACACCTTC.

V is TRBV7-9 and J is TRBJ1-4; D remains unclear. V was clipped by 4 bases and J by 0 bases, with 3 bases between them. This CDR3 contains 13 residues. CDR1 SEHNR and CDR2 FQNEAQ come from the germline V gene (reference sequence). CDR3 sequence: CASSYSTNEKLFF. CDR3 DNA sequence: TGTGCCAGCAGCTACTCAACTAATGAAAAACTGTTTTTT.

This sequence joins TRBV12-3 or TRBV12-4 and TRBJ2-7; D is perhaps TRBD1 (6 bases). The V and J ends lost 3 bases and 7 bases respectively, with 13 bases between them. The CDR3 has 13 residues. CDR3 bases: TGTGCCAGCAGTTTTGGTACAGGGACAGAGCAGTACTTC. Amino acid sequence: CASSFGTGTEQYF.

The V gene is TRBV7-9, the J gene TRBJ1-1; D may be TRBD1 (5 bases). The ends were cut back, 7 bases at V and 1 base at J, with 22 bases in the middle. The CDR3 loop spans 17 amino acids. Germline CDR1 reads SEHNR; CDR2 reads FQNEAQ (reference sequence). CDR3 region: CASTSRDPLGTNTEAFF. CDR3 bases: TGTGCCAGCACCTCAAGGGACCCCCTCGGGACGAACACTGAAGCTTTCTTT.

This clone came up a few times. The chain recombines TRBV24-1 with TRBJ2-3, with D possibly TRBD1 on 6 matching bases. In germline, CDR1 is KGHDR, CDR2 SFDVKD. The V gene lost 9 bases and the J gene lost 2 bases, with 17 bases spanning the gap. CDR3 size: 15 residues. The DNA of the CDR3 is TGTGCCACCGGTGTAGGGGGACCACACACAGATACGCAGTATTTT. Translation gives CATGVGGPHTDTQYF.

Here the CDR3 DNA reads TGCGCCAGCAGCCTCGACAGGGGGCGGTACGAGCAGTACTTC. Protein product: CASSLDRGRYEQYF. V gene TRBV5-1 combines with J gene TRBJ2-7; 10 bases agree with TRBD1. Germline V gene sequence: CDR1 SGHRS, CDR2 YFSETQ. The V segment lost 4 bases and the J segment 4 bases; nucleotides outside the gene matches: 5. The CDR3 consists of 14 residues.

The gene calls are TRBV19 and TRBJ1-2; D gene unclear. Germline CDR1 LNHDA, CDR2 SQIVND (reference sequence). The V and J ends lost 4 bases and 8 bases respectively, with 8 bases between them. The CDR3 consists of 11 residues. In nucleotides, the CDR3 is TGTGCCAGTAGTACCCCAGGCGGCTACACCTTC. It encodes CASSTPGGYTF.

The V and J genes are TRBV19 and TRBJ2-1; a possible D gene is TRBD2 (6 bases). Germline CDR1 reads LNHDA; CDR2 reads SQIVND (reference sequence). This CDR3 has 16 amino acids. Trimming stripped 3 bases from V and 0 bases from J, with 12 bases between. The CDR3 loop reads CASSIDPGSSYNEQFF. The CDR3, as DNA: TGTGCCAGTAGTATCGACCCCGGGAGCTCCTACAATGAGCAGTTCTTC.

The chain carries TRBV7-9 and TRBJ1-5; 7 nucleotides line up with TRBD1. Per germline, CDR1 SEHNR and CDR2 FQNEAQ (reference sequence). There are 17 residues in the CDR3. V lost 4 bases to trimming and J lost 0 bases; unmatched junction nucleotides: 9. DNA for the CDR3: TGTGCCAGCAGCTCAGGGGGGCAATTATATAGCAATCAGCCCCAGCATTTT. Translating it yields CASSSGGQLYSNQPQHF.

This chain links TRBV29-1 with TRBJ1-1, with unresolved D. The CDR3 runs to 13 residues. Germline CDR1 SQVTM, CDR2 ANQGSEA. Trimming took 4 bases from V and 0 from J, leaving 9 bases between them. CDR3 nucleotides: TGCAGCGTTGTCCCTTTTGTGAACACTGAAGCTTTCTTT. Protein product: CSVVPFVNTEAFF.

This sequence joins TRBV6-5 and TRBJ2-7; D is uncertain. The V gene lost 7 bases and the J gene lost 4 bases, with 17 bases spanning the gap. Germline CDR1 and CDR2: MNHEY and SVGAGI. This CDR3 comprises 14 residues. CDR3 nucleotide sequence: TGTGCCAGCACCTCCACGTCAGTCGGATACGAGCAGTACTTC. Protein sequence: CASTSTSVGYEQYF.

This chain uses TRBV9 with TRBJ2-7; 9 nucleotides line up with TRBD1. CDR1 SGDLS and CDR2 YYNGEE come from the germline V gene. Trimming cost V 2 bases and J 5 bases; bases outside gene matches: 11. There are 16 residues in the CDR3. The chain's CDR3 is CASSVTPGQGFDEQYF. The CDR3 coding sequence is TGTGCCAGCAGCGTCACCCCGGGACAGGGATTCGACGAGCAGTACTTC.

This chain links TRBV29-1 with TRBJ2-1; maybe TRBD2 (7 bases). This CDR3 contains 15 residues. The V gene's germline CDR1 is SQVTM and CDR2 ANQGSEA. Trimming left V 3 bases short and J 7 bases short, with 19 bases between. CDR3 region: CSVDVRGGSFNEQFF. CDR3 DNA sequence: TGCAGCGTTGATGTTAGGGGGGGCAGTTTTAATGAGCAGTTCTTC.